These 30 T cell receptor beta chains originate from one sample sequenced in a study of shared clonotypes between healthy human individuals. Naive-designated CD8 cells lacked CD45RO, were positively enriched for CCR7, and omitted terminally differentiated effector memory CD45RA+ cells. Using immunoSEQ multiplex PCR, the repertoire was profiled, and TCRdb retains in-frame clones only, with some absent. Of around 1.9 million clones listed, 93% were seen once; the top ten hold more than 1.5%. Specimen: naive CD8+ T cells from PBMCs. These receptors were obtained from a man aged 18 to 29 in good health. Some clones in this sample may be carry-over from other donors' samples.

The V call is TRBV7-2, the J call TRBJ1-1; D unclear. The CDR3 contains 13 residues. V dropped 8 bases and J dropped 11 bases, with 21 bases sitting between them. Germline V gene sequence: CDR1 SGHTA, CDR2 FQGNSA. CDR3 loop: CASGQLRAGSAFF. The CDR3 DNA reads as TGTGCCAGCGGTCAATTACGGGCAGGCTCGGCTTTCTTT.

This clone was observed a single time. V gene TRBV6-6 combines with J gene TRBJ2-1, with D tentatively TRBD1 (5 bases). The length of the CDR3 is 13 residues. Germline-derived CDR1 and CDR2 are MNHNY and SVGAGI (reference sequence). V was pared by 2 bases and J by 7 bases, with 9 bases between. CDR3 sequence (DNA): TGTGCCAGCAGTTACGGGGCGCGTAATGAGCAGTTCTTC. This encodes CASSYGARNEQFF.

This chain joins TRBV5-4 and TRBJ2-7; tentative D call: TRBD1 (5 bases). Trimming took 3 bases from V and 3 from J, leaving 10 bases between them. Germline V gives CDR1 SGHNT, CDR2 YYREEE (reference sequence). This CDR3 is built from 13 residues. CDR3 loop: CASSSQGDYEQYF. The CDR3 nucleotides read TGTGCCAGCAGCTCCCAGGGTGACTACGAGCAGTACTTC. Based on the CDR3 plus reference TRBV5-4 and TRBJ2-7, the full variable domain is ETGVTQSPTHLIKTRGQQVTLRCSSQSGHNTVSWYQQALGQGPQFIFQYYREEENGRGNFPPRFSGLQFPNYSSELNVNALELDDSALYLCASSSQGDYEQYFGPGTRLTVT.

The chain uses TRBV5-8 and TRBJ1-5; D unclear. The CDR3 runs to 14 residues. Between the trimmed V and J ends, which lost 2 bases and 4 bases, there was a span of 10 bases. The germline CDR1 and CDR2 sequences are SGHTS and YDEGEE. Here the CDR3 DNA reads TGTGCCAGCAGCTTAATACGTACGAATCAGCCCCAGCATTTT. Its translation is CASSLIRTNQPQHF.

In regard to this clone: Other DNA variants within this sample encode the same CDR3. The chain has TRBV27 and TRBJ1-2, with 9 bases matching TRBD1. This CDR3 spans 13 amino acids. The V and J ends lost 3 bases and 8 bases, in that order; junction bases with no gene match: 4. The germline V gene encodes CDR1 MNHEY and CDR2 SMNVEV (reference sequence). CDR3 sequence (DNA): TGTGCCAGCAGTTTGGGGACAGGGTTCGGCTACACCTTC. Its translation: CASSLGTGFGYTF.

The chain links TRBV18 to TRBJ2-2; D may be TRBD1 or TRBD2 (5 bases each). This CDR3 region has 17 residues. Germline CDR1 is KGHSH and CDR2 is LQKENI. Trimming pared 3 bases from V and 3 bases from J, leaving 17 bases between. CDR3 sequence: CASSPSRGPEHTGELFF. The CDR3, as DNA: TGTGCCAGCTCACCCTCCCGGGGCCCGGAACACACCGGGGAGCTGTTTTTT.

This chain links TRBV4-1 with TRBJ2-7; possibly TRBD1 or TRBD2 for D (5 bases each). This CDR3 has 15 residues. V was cut by 2 bases and J by 0 bases, with 11 bases left in between. From germline, CDR1 is MGHRA and CDR2 YSYEKL. Here the CDR3 DNA reads TGCGCCAGCAGCCAAATACCAGGGAGCTCCTACGAGCAGTACTTC. Translated, it gives CASSQIPGSSYEQYF.

This chain uses TRBV7-6 with TRBJ2-1; TRBD2 matches 10 bases. CDR3 length: 18 residues. V was clipped by 1 base and J by 5 bases; unmatched bases: 11. From germline, CDR1 is SGHVS and CDR2 FNYEAQ. The CDR3 here is CASSLEASGSEQNNEQFF. The CDR3, as DNA: TGTGCCAGCAGCTTAGAGGCTAGCGGGAGTGAACAGAACAATGAGCAGTTCTTC.

This chain joins TRBV6-4 and TRBJ2-1; D may be TRBD2 (6 bases). Germline CDR1 and CDR2: MRHNA and SNTAGT. V was shortened by 2 bases and J by 6 bases, with 8 bases between the two germline ends. The CDR3 runs to 13 residues. CDR3 nucleotides: TGTGCCAGCAGTGACGGGGGGATCAATGAGCAGTTCTTC. This sequence encodes CASSDGGINEQFF.

The chain carries TRBV5-1 and TRBJ2-1, with D unclear. The CDR3 consists of 15 residues. V was shortened by 0 bases and J by 4 bases, with 11 bases between the two germline ends. Germline-derived CDR1 and CDR2 are SGHRS and YFSETQ. In nucleotides, the CDR3 is TGCGCCAGCAGCTTGGCCGGTGGCCAATACAATGAGCAGTTCTTC. Its protein product is CASSLAGGQYNEQFF. Full variable domain (missing parts from reference TRBV5-1 and TRBJ2-1): KAGVTQTPRYLIKTRGQQVTLSCSPISGHRSVSWYQQTPGQGLQFLFEYFSETQRNKGNFPGRFSGRQFSNSRSEMNVSTLELGDSALYLCASSLAGGQYNEQFFGPGTRLTVL.

This sequence joins TRBV2 and TRBJ2-7; maybe TRBD2 (6 bases). Germline V lookup: CDR1 SNHLY, CDR2 FYNNEI. Trimming took off 4 bases at V and 6 bases at J, with 16 bases between the two ends. This CDR3 has 14 amino acids. The CDR3 bases are TGTGCCAGCAGTGCCGGGAGCTCCCCCTCCGAGCAGTACTTC. As protein: CASSAGSSPSEQYF.

In regard to this clone: Other DNA sequences from this sample encode an identical CDR3 as well. The V call is TRBV11-2, the J call TRBJ2-1; D not resolved. CDR3 length equals 11 residues. Germline-derived CDR1 and CDR2 are SGHAT and FQNNGV. Deletions cut 4 bases from V and 9 bases from J, with 7 bases between. CDR3 loop: CASSSPGEQFF. The CDR3 DNA follows: TGTGCCAGCAGCTCCCCCGGTGAGCAGTTCTTC.

Comments on this clone: The identical CDR3 is also encoded by other nucleotide sequences in the sample. The chain uses TRBV11-2 and TRBJ2-7, with D perhaps TRBD2 (5 bases). V was pared by 4 bases and J by 3 bases, with 10 bases between. Germline loops: CDR1 SGHAT, CDR2 FQNNGV. This CDR3 has 13 residues. The CDR3 here is CASSSTRDYEQYF. The CDR3 DNA is TGTGCCAGCAGCTCCACACGGGACTACGAGCAGTACTTC.

The rearrangement uses TRBV23-1 and TRBJ1-1; possibly TRBD1 for D (6 bases). TRBV23-1 is an ORF, and what it does is uncertain. The CDR3 covers 14 residues. With 4 bases removed from V and 5 bases from J, the gap between germline ends came to 14 bases. CDR3 sequence: CASSPNRVWTEAFF. CDR3 DNA sequence: TGCGCCAGCAGTCCCAACAGGGTTTGGACTGAAGCTTTCTTT.

The V gene is TRBV18, the J gene TRBJ2-1; 8 bases agree with TRBD2. The V and J ends lost 4 bases and 4 bases, in that order; junction bases with no gene match: 9. The CDR3 spans 16 residues. Germline values: CDR1 KGHSH, CDR2 LQKENI. The DNA for the CDR3 is TGTGCCAGCTCACTCGTGGCTAGCGGGTTATACAATGAGCAGTTCTTC. Its translation is CASSLVASGLYNEQFF.

On this clone: Other nucleotide sequences in the sample specify the same CDR3. This sequence joins TRBV9 and TRBJ2-7; 7 bases are shared with TRBD1. CDR3 length: 14 residues. Trimming took 0 bases from V and 3 from J; bases not matched to a gene: 3. The V gene's germline CDR1 is SGDLS and CDR2 YYNGEE. The CDR3 protein is CASSVGQGLYEQYF. The CDR3, as DNA: TGTGCCAGCAGCGTAGGACAGGGCCTCTACGAGCAGTACTTC.

The chain joins TRBV10-3 to TRBJ2-5; the D is unclear. V lost 6 bases and J lost 3, with 11 bases in between. This CDR3 spans 13 amino acids. Germline CDR1 is ENHRY and CDR2 is SYGVKD. The CDR3 loop is CAISPAGEETQYF. The CDR3, as DNA: TGTGCCATCAGCCCGGCTGGGGAAGAGACCCAGTACTTC.

The rearrangement links TRBV7-8 to TRBJ2-3; 11 nucleotides line up with TRBD2. The length of the CDR3 is 18 residues. CDR1 is SGHVS and CDR2 is FQNEAQ in the germline V gene. V shed 5 bases, J shed 0 bases, and the junction held 10 bases outside the gene matches. Written as DNA, the CDR3 is TGTGCCAGCAGCCAGGGGCGACTAGCGGGGTCTAGCACAGATACGCAGTATTTT. Encoded protein: CASSQGRLAGSSTDTQYF.

The chain carries TRBV4-3 and TRBJ1-1; the D is unclear. The CDR3 extends over 14 amino acids. Germline-derived CDR1 and CDR2 are LGHNA and YSLEER. With 0 bases removed from V and 4 bases from J, the gap between germline ends came to 9 bases. The CDR3 sequence: CASSQDLGLTEAFF. The CDR3 DNA sequence: TGCGCCAGCAGCCAAGACCTAGGGCTCACTGAAGCTTTCTTT.

J is TRBJ2-6 and V is TRBV9; D not resolved. The CDR3 covers 15 residues. Germline CDR1 and CDR2: SGDLS and YYNGEE. Trimming shortened V by 4 bases and J by 12 bases, and 20 bases separated the two germline ends. This CDR3 reads CASSPSLGPSGVLTF. The CDR3 DNA reads TGTGCCAGCAGCCCCTCGCTCGGGCCCTCCGGCGTCCTGACTTTC.

The chain is built from TRBV7-9 and TRBJ2-3, with TRBD2 matching 13 bases. V trimming: 4 bases; J trimming: 0 bases; junction bases outside the gene matches: 10. The CDR3 contains 19 residues. Germline V gives CDR1 SEHNR, CDR2 FQNEAQ (reference sequence). The CDR3 DNA follows: TGTGCCAGCAGCTCCCGACTAGCGGGAGGTCAGGGTAGCACAGATACGCAGTATTTT. Its translation is CASSSRLAGGQGSTDTQYF.

V is TRBV2 and J is TRBJ2-1; 8 nucleotides agree with TRBD2. CDR3 size: 17 residues. The V segment lost 0 bases and the J segment 7 bases; nucleotides outside the gene matches: 11. The germline V gene has CDR1 SNHLY and CDR2 FYNNEI. CDR3 coding DNA: TGTGCCAGCAGTGAAGCGCTTCGAGCGGGAGACGTAAATGAGCAGTTCTTC. It translates to CASSEALRAGDVNEQFF.

The CDR3 protein is CASSLDSFRQYF. The CDR3 DNA is TGTGCCAGCAGCTTGGACAGTTTCAGACAGTACTTC. This rearrangement joins TRBV6-5 to TRBJ2-7, with D tentatively TRBD1 (6 bases). The CDR3 length is 12 residues. V was shortened by 6 bases and J by 10 bases, with 16 bases between the two germline ends. Germline V gene lookup returns CDR1 MNHEY and CDR2 SVGAGI.

The rearrangement uses TRBV27 and TRBJ1-3; D unclear. Trimming left V 5 bases short and J 0 bases short, with 8 bases between. Germline V gene lookup returns CDR1 MNHEY and CDR2 SMNVEV (reference sequence). This CDR3 is 14 amino acids long. DNA for the CDR3: TGTGCCAGCAGTCTACAGAGCTCTGGAAACACCATATATTTT. It translates to CASSLQSSGNTIYF.

V and J are TRBV28 and TRBJ2-5, with 10 bases aligning to TRBD1. V shed 4 bases, J shed 1 base, and the junction held 3 bases outside the gene matches. This CDR3 has 15 residues. Germline CDR1 reads MDHEN; CDR2 reads SYDVKM. The CDR3 coding sequence is TGTGCCAGCAGTTATAGACAGGGGGCCCAAGAGACCCAGTACTTC. It yields the protein CASSYRQGAQETQYF.

The chain recombines TRBV4-1 with TRBJ2-3; 16 bases align to TRBD2. The CDR3 spans 17 residues. V was clipped by 3 bases and J by 6 bases; unmatched bases: 6. Germline V gene lookup returns CDR1 MGHRA and CDR2 YSYEKL. CDR3 sequence (DNA): TGCGCCAGCAGCCAGACACCGGGACTAGCGGGAGGGGATACGCAGTATTTT. It is translated as CASSQTPGLAGGDTQYF.

The chain links TRBV5-6 to TRBJ2-7; D not resolved. Looked up from germline, CDR1 is SGHDT and CDR2 is YYEEEE. The CDR3 consists of 17 residues. V was trimmed by 0 bases and J by 2 bases, leaving 18 bases between them. As DNA, the CDR3 is TGTGCCAGCAGCTTGGTTAGTGAGACCGCGATTACCTACGAGCAGTACTTC. This sequence encodes CASSLVSETAITYEQYF.

J is TRBJ1-5 and V is TRBV2; TRBD1 aligns across 9 bases. V trimming: 7 bases; J trimming: 3 bases; junction bases outside the gene matches: 16. The CDR3 contains 18 residues. CDR1 is SNHLY, CDR2 FYNNEI, per germline. As DNA, the CDR3 is TGTGCCAGCACAAGAAGGCGGGACAGGGAAGATTACAATCAGCCCCAGCATTTT. Its protein product is CASTRRRDREDYNQPQHF.

J is TRBJ2-3 and V is TRBV11-2; no clear D. Trimming pared 5 bases from V and 4 bases from J, leaving 13 bases between. Germline values: CDR1 SGHAT, CDR2 FQNNGV. The CDR3 consists of 14 residues. The CDR3: CASSPLGSPDTQYF. The CDR3 coding sequence is TGTGCCAGCAGCCCCCTCGGGTCCCCAGATACGCAGTATTTT.

Worth noting for this clone: At the DNA level, this CDR3 is encoded by other sequences in the same sample as well. The chain is built from TRBV27 and TRBJ2-3; no definite D call. The CDR3 is 14 residues long. Germline V CDR1 and CDR2: MNHEY, SMNVEV (reference sequence). With 2 bases removed from V and 4 bases from J, the gap between germline ends came to 10 bases. The CDR3 coding sequence is TGTGCCAGCAGTTTAATTGGGTCCGCAGATACGCAGTATTTT. Encoded protein: CASSLIGSADTQYF.